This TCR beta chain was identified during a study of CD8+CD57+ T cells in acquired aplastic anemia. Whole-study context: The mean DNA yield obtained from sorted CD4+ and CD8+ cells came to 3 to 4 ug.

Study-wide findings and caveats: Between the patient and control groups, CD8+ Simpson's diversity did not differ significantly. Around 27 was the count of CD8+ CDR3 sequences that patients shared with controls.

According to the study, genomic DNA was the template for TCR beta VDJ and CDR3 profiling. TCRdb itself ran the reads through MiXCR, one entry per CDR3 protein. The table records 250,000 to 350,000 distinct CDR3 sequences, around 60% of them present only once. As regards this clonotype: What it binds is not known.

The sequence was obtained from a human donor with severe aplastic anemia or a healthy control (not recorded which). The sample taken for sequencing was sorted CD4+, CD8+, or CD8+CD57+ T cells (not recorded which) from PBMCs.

The CDR3 nucleotides read TGTGCCAGCCCGCCGAGTGGAGGGGGAAAAAACACTGAAGCTTTCTTT. The encoded protein is CASPPSGGGKNTEAFF. V usage is TRBV18 and J usage is TRBJ1-1, with a weak D call TRBD1 (6 bases). Germline V CDR1 and CDR2: KGHSH, LQKENI. The CDR3 is made up of 16 amino acids. V lost 8 bases and J 2 bases, leaving 21 bases between the germline ends.